This TCR beta chain was identified during a study of post-analysis software for immune sequencing data (dated by TCRdb to about 2015). Concerning the study at large: Disease courses on record covered relapsing-remitting, secondary progressive and progressive-relapsing multiple sclerosis, though some patients had no subtype annotation. The multiple sclerosis patient repertoires were compared with roughly twelve previously published healthy control repertoires from donors aged about 6 to 26 years. A subset of samples was prepared in parallel using single-end sample barcoding, then pooled and co-amplified after Illumina adapter ligation.

With regard to this clonotype: No antigen is known for it. There are no base qualities to consult, and no much larger clone falls within one base.

What the study reported, not specific to this receptor: Significantly higher frequencies in patients than in controls were found for several TRBV segments, including TRBV5-6, TRBV5-1 and TRBV20-1. Direct clustering with F measure revealed strong co-clustering of samples prepared in the same batch, which led to a batch-effect correction. The control group was slightly older than the multiple sclerosis patient group. Multiple sclerosis patients had significantly lower normalized Chao1 diversity than controls, a result that suggests substantial peripheral T-cell clonal expansion.

To demonstrate the VDJtools post-analysis software, TCR beta repertoires were profiled from the peripheral blood of 10 to 15 young patients with multiple sclerosis. The patients with multiple sclerosis were children and adolescents between roughly 6 and 17 years of age. Looking up the germline V gene yields CDR1 SQVTM and CDR2 ANQGSEA. The germline ends are 7 bases apart after V is trimmed by 5 bases and J by 0 bases. The CDR3 starts with the cysteine, ends with the phenylalanine, and has 12 residues. This entry keeps only the CDR3 DNA: 36 bases, framed from base 1. The library was prepared using PCR. The sample was run on an Illumina HiSeq 2500. To reduce PCR and sequencing biases, unique molecular identifiers were built into the TCR beta cDNA libraries. Per 1 to 10 million input T cells, roughly 0.5 million cDNA molecules were obtained, such that each molecule approximated one T cell. The patient libraries were prepared and sequenced with the same protocol used for the earlier healthy control dataset. Within a given batch, samples were prepared together, multiplexed and sequenced on the same HiSeq lane. Processing in the source paper ran as follows. Raw barcoded reads were processed with MIGEC, discarding single-read molecular identifier groups before consensus assembly and CDR3 extraction. Clonotype tables were post-analysed with VDJtools, and diversity was normalized by down-sampling all datasets to the smallest sample size. In repertoire overlap clustering, CDR3 amino acid sequences, but not nucleotide sequences, were matched to correct batch-related cross-sample contamination. The raw public reads went through TCRdb reprocessing: fastp at Q25, MiXCR clone calling, in-frame beta chains kept. CDR3 protein sequences are deduplicated, and each keeps its most common genes and DNA. These V and J calls derive from TCRdb rather than the authors' analysis. The sample profile shows approximately 460,000 distinct CDR3 sequences; around 40% of them were found once. 12% of the sample is in the top ten clones.

The sequence came from a girl between 5 and 17 years old with multiple sclerosis. The sample taken for sequencing was blood. The chain uses TRBV29-1 and TRBJ1-1, with the D gene not confidently named. The nucleotide sequence is given as TGCAGCGTTCAGTATTTGAACACTGAAGCTTTCTTT. The resulting protein is CSVQYLNTEAFF.